Each of the 16 T cell receptor beta chains below was sequenced from the same sample in a study of Tregs in tolerant kidney transplant recipients. The repertoire was sequenced with immunoSEQ multiplex PCR; TCRdb's copy has only in-frame clones and lacks some. Among roughly 250,000 clones listed, about 86% were seen once. Sequencing used CD4+ T cells from blood. These receptors all come from a human donor in good health.

The V and J genes are TRBV7-3 and TRBJ1-2, with D possibly being TRBD1 (6 bases). The CDR3 runs to 18 residues. CDR1 and CDR2 (germline): SGHTA, FQGTGA. Trimming left V 5 bases short and J 2 bases short, with 24 bases between. CDR3 DNA: TGTGCCAGCAGCCCCAGACCCGCCCCGGCAGGGGCGAACTATGGCTACACCTTC. It specifies CASSPRPAPAGANYGYTF.

This clone was recorded a few times. The chain uses TRBV5-4 and TRBJ1-1; D call uncertain. This CDR3 has 14 amino acids. CDR1 SGHNT and CDR2 YYREEE come from the germline V gene (reference sequence). V was shortened by 0 bases and J by 7 bases, with 13 bases between the two germline ends. DNA of the CDR3: TGTGCCAGCAGCTTGGGCGGGAAGGGCGGTGAAGCTTTCTTT. It specifies CASSLGGKGGEAFF.

A remark on this clone: The junction differs from germline at one of its ends, possibly a read error. The gene calls are TRBV6-1 and TRBJ2-1; no clear D gene. The CDR3 extends over 11 amino acids. The germline CDR1 and CDR2 sequences are MNHNS and SASEGT. CDR3 nucleotides: TGTGCCAGCAGTTCTATAAATGCGCAGTTCTTC. It translates to CASSSINAQFF.

On this clone: The sample holds other DNA sequences that translate to the same CDR3. The J gene is TRBJ2-1, the V gene TRBV10-1; no reliable D call. Trimming removed 0 bases at V and 3 bases at J, with 0 bases between. The CDR3 covers 12 residues. Germline assignment: CDR1 WNHNN and CDR2 SYGVQD (reference sequence). The CDR3 coding sequence is TGCGCCAGCAGTGAGTCCTACAATGAGCAGTTCTTC. It specifies CASSESYNEQFF.

This clone has just one count. This sequence joins TRBV2 and TRBJ2-3; possible D gene TRBD1, 5 bases. The CDR3 loop spans 15 amino acids. CDR1 and CDR2 from the germline V gene are SNHLY and FYNNEI. Trimming removed 1 base from V and 2 bases from J, with 10 bases in between. For the CDR3, the DNA is TGTGCCAGCAGTGAAGTTTGGGGCGACACAGATACGCAGTATTTT. It is translated as CASSEVWGDTDTQYF. The whole variable domain, filled in from reference TRBV2 and TRBJ2-3, reads EPEVTQTPSHQVTQMGQEVILRCVPISNHLYFYWYRQILGQKVEFLVSFYNNEISEKSEIFDDQFSVERPDGSNFTLKIRSTKLEDSAMYFCASSEVWGDTDTQYFGPGTRLTVL.

This chain joins TRBV9 and TRBJ2-1; 8 nucleotides agree with TRBD2. CDR3 length equals 15 residues. The trim removed 3 bases at V and 0 bases at J, leaving 2 bases unmatched. Germline V gene data show CDR1 as SGDLS and CDR2 as YYNGEE. CDR3 coding DNA: TGTGCCAGCAGCGGCCTAGCGGGCTCCTACAATGAGCAGTTCTTC. Translating it yields CASSGLAGSYNEQFF.

This chain connects TRBV21-1 to TRBJ2-5; the table gives TRBD2 as D, unverified against the DNA. TRBV21-1 corresponds to a pseudogene. This CDR3 spans 16 amino acids. The chain's CDR3 is CASSPPRLAVQETQYF. As DNA, the CDR3 is TGTGCCAGCAGCCCCCCTCGACTAGCGGTCCAAGAGACCCAGTACTTC.

This sequence joins TRBV9 and TRBJ1-5, with D tentatively TRBD1 (6 bases). Germline V gene sequence: CDR1 SGDLS, CDR2 YYNGEE. The V gene lost 0 bases and the J gene lost 4 bases, with 8 bases spanning the gap. CDR3 length: 14 amino acids. The chain's CDR3 is CASSVAGVNQPQHF. In DNA form, the CDR3 reads TGTGCCAGCAGCGTAGCAGGGGTTAATCAGCCCCAGCATTTT.

In DNA, the CDR3 is TGTGCCAGCAGCGAGATAGGTCGGACGGACACCGGGGAGCTGTTTTTT. Translated: CASSEIGRTDTGELFF. The rearrangement links TRBV9 to TRBJ2-2, with D uncertain. The germline V gene encodes CDR1 SGDLS and CDR2 YYNGEE. This CDR3 is built from 16 residues. The V end lost 3 bases, the J end lost 3 bases, and 15 bases lay between the germline ends.

The chain recombines TRBV10-3 with TRBJ2-1; TRBD2 agrees at 11 bases. This CDR3 is built from 17 residues. Trimming took 5 bases from V and 7 from J; bases not matched to a gene: 13. Germline values: CDR1 ENHRY, CDR2 SYGVKD. The CDR3 loop reads CAISYPVAGGPENEQFF. As DNA, the CDR3 is TGTGCCATCAGTTATCCAGTAGCGGGAGGGCCGGAGAATGAGCAGTTCTTC.

The rearrangement uses TRBV5-4 and TRBJ2-1, with 9 bases lining up with TRBD1. The CDR3 has 15 amino acids. V was clipped by 1 base and J by 6 bases; unmatched bases: 5. Germline assignment: CDR1 SGHNT and CDR2 YYREEE (reference sequence). The CDR3: CASSLWGQGSNEQFF. CDR3 bases: TGTGCCAGCAGCTTGTGGGGACAGGGCTCCAATGAGCAGTTCTTC. Full variable domain (missing parts from reference TRBV5-4 and TRBJ2-1): ETGVTQSPTHLIKTRGQQVTLRCSSQSGHNTVSWYQQALGQGPQFIFQYYREEENGRGNFPPRFSGLQFPNYSSELNVNALELDDSALYLCASSLWGQGSNEQFFGPGTRLTVL.

The chain employs TRBV7-8 and TRBJ2-4; D gene unclear. V lost 4 bases, J lost 7 bases, and 14 bases lay in between. This CDR3 contains 14 residues. Germline V gene data show CDR1 as SGHVS and CDR2 as FQNEAQ. The CDR3 nucleotides are TGTGCCAGCAGCTACCCGGGCCCCCCGAACATTCAGTACTTC. Protein sequence: CASSYPGPPNIQYF.

This clone was counted a few times. This sequence joins TRBV4-2 and TRBJ2-5; 10 nucleotides line up with TRBD2. CDR1 is LGHNA, CDR2 YNFKEQ, per germline. After removal of 0 bases from V and 7 bases from J, the junction contained 8 bases not matched to a gene. The CDR3 totals 16 residues. The CDR3 region is CASSQDTASGGGTQYF. The CDR3 DNA is TGTGCCAGCAGCCAAGATACGGCTAGCGGGGGAGGGACCCAGTACTTC.

This clone has a single count. The rearrangement uses TRBV30 and TRBJ2-3; 10 bases match TRBD2. The CDR3 is 14 residues long. The V segment lost 3 bases and the J segment 9 bases; nucleotides outside the gene matches: 9. Germline CDR1 reads GTSNPN; CDR2 reads SVGIG (reference sequence). CDR3 sequence reads: CAWRLAGALGTQYF. The CDR3 bases are TGTGCCTGGAGGCTAGCGGGGGCCCTGGGGACGCAGTATTTT.

The chain links TRBV5-1 to TRBJ1-1, with a weak D call TRBD1 (5 bases). The germline V and J ends were trimmed by 7 bases and 8 bases, with 18 bases remaining between them. The CDR3 contains 13 residues. The V gene's germline CDR1 is SGHRS and CDR2 YFSETQ. The CDR3 DNA is TGCGCCAGCGCCGAGATGGGGCGGGGAGAAGCTTTCTTT. This translates into CASAEMGRGEAFF.

The rearrangement uses TRBV12-5 and TRBJ1-1; D is undetermined. The CDR3 contains 14 residues. V was clipped by 6 bases and J by 11 bases, with 22 bases between them. The germline V gene encodes CDR1 LGHNT and CDR2 FRNRAP. CDR3 DNA: TGTGCTAGTGGGGCGAGACACCCGGAGGACGTGGCTTTCTTT. It yields the protein CASGARHPEDVAFF.